A single sample is the source of the 18 T cell receptor beta chains below, sequenced in a study of blood T cell repertoires in COVID-19. The repertoire was sequenced with immunoSEQ multiplex PCR; TCRdb's copy has only in-frame clones and lacks some. The sample has over 150,000 clones; 70% to 90% are singletons. The specimen sequenced was peripheral blood. These TCRs come from a man aged 45-65 years who had recovered from COVID-19.

This chain links TRBV18 with TRBJ1-2; D is undetermined. V shed 0 bases and J shed 6 bases, with 8 bases lying between them. Germline V gene lookup returns CDR1 KGHSH and CDR2 LQKENI. The length of the CDR3 is 13 residues. The CDR3 nucleotides are TGTGCCAGCTCACCACCGGGAGTGAATGGCTACACCTTC. Amino acids: CASSPPGVNGYTF.

The J gene is TRBJ2-2, the V gene TRBV29-1; 8 bases are shared with TRBD2. The CDR3 is 14 residues long. Germline CDR1 and CDR2: SQVTM and ANQGSEA. V lost 3 bases and J lost 7; bases outside the gene matches: 7. The CDR3 DNA sequence: TGCAGCGTTGATGCGGGGGGCTCGGGCGGGGAGCTGTTTTTT. Protein: CSVDAGGSGGELFF.

The chain carries TRBV21-1 and TRBJ1-1; the D call of TRBD1 is as the table states it, not checked on the DNA. TRBV21-1 counts as a pseudogene. The CDR3 is made up of 12 amino acids. CDR3 in amino acids: CASSKGAREAFF. In DNA form, the CDR3 reads TGTGCCAGCAGCAAAGGGGCACGAGAAGCTTTCTTT.

The chain joins TRBV5-1 to TRBJ2-2, with 10 positions matching TRBD2. The ends lost 0 bases at V and 2 bases at J; junction bases unmatched: 10. The CDR3 is made up of 19 amino acids. Looked up from germline, CDR1 is SGHRS and CDR2 is YFSETQ. The CDR3 sequence is CASSLGVLLAGSNTGELFF. The CDR3 coding sequence is TGCGCCAGCAGCTTGGGGGTACTACTAGCGGGGAGTAACACCGGGGAGCTGTTTTTT. The entire variable domain, with the rest obtained from reference TRBV5-1 and TRBJ2-2, is as follows: KAGVTQTPRYLIKTRGQQVTLSCSPISGHRSVSWYQQTPGQGLQFLFEYFSETQRNKGNFPGRFSGRQFSNSRSEMNVSTLELGDSALYLCASSLGVLLAGSNTGELFFGEGSRLTVL.

The chain has TRBV6-4 and TRBJ1-1; D unresolved. The ends were cut back, 4 bases at V and 0 bases at J, with 3 bases in the middle. CDR1 MRHNA and CDR2 SNTAGT come from the germline V gene. This CDR3 has 12 residues. This CDR3 is CASSVMNTEAFF. DNA of the CDR3: TGTGCCAGCAGTGTAATGAACACTGAAGCTTTCTTT.

In its sample, this clone was seen once. The V gene is TRBV9, the J gene TRBJ1-3; 8 nucleotides match TRBD1. The V gene's germline CDR1 is SGDLS and CDR2 YYNGEE. V lost 3 bases to trimming and J lost 4 bases; unmatched junction nucleotides: 9. The CDR3 consists of 16 residues. The CDR3 DNA follows: TGTGCCAGCAGCGCTACTCAGGGGGCACCGGGAAACACCATATATTTT. Amino acid sequence: CASSATQGAPGNTIYF. Based on the CDR3 plus reference TRBV9 and TRBJ1-3, the full variable domain is DSGVTQTPKHLITATGQRVTLRCSPRSGDLSVYWYQQSLDQGLQFLIQYYNGEERAKGNILERFSAQQFPDLHSELNLSSLELGDSALYFCASSATQGAPGNTIYFGEGSWLTVV.

The genes are TRBV9 and TRBJ2-7; 8 bases map to TRBD1. Germline trimming cut 3 bases from V and 0 bases from J; bases unmatched to any gene: 5. The germline V gene has CDR1 SGDLS and CDR2 YYNGEE. This CDR3 spans 15 amino acids. The CDR3 DNA sequence: TGTGCCAGCAGCGCTCGACAGGGGAGCTCCTACGAGCAGTACTTC. Translating gives CASSARQGSSYEQYF.

The chain carries TRBV5-1 and TRBJ1-2; D gene ambiguous. CDR1 SGHRS and CDR2 YFSETQ come from the germline V gene. CDR3 length equals 14 residues. V was clipped by 1 base and J by 2 bases, with 9 bases between them. The CDR3 DNA reads as TGCGCCAGCAGCTTGTCGGGGAAGAACTATGGCTACACCTTC. It is translated as CASSLSGKNYGYTF.

This chain connects TRBV11-2 to TRBJ1-4; D is uncertain. CDR1 and CDR2 (germline): SGHAT, FQNNGV. The CDR3 has 16 residues. The V end lost 5 bases, the J end lost 4 bases, and 17 bases lay between the germline ends. DNA for the CDR3: TGTGCCAGCAGCGTTAGCAACCGTCGGGGTAATGAAAAACTGTTTTTT. Its translation: CASSVSNRRGNEKLFF.

The genes are TRBV2 and TRBJ2-1; 14 bases agree with TRBD2. In germline, CDR1 is SNHLY, CDR2 FYNNEI. This CDR3 comprises 15 residues. V shed 5 bases and J 8 bases; nucleotides not matched to a gene: 5. The CDR3 coding sequence is TGTGCCAGCAGTCCCCGACTAGCGGGAGGGTATGAGCAGTTCTTC. Its protein product is CASSPRLAGGYEQFF.

The chain has TRBV29-1 and TRBJ1-2; D is undetermined. CDR3 length equals 10 residues. Deletions cut 3 bases from V and 6 bases from J, with 5 bases between. CDR1 and CDR2 from the germline V gene are SQVTM and ANQGSEA. The CDR3 loop is CSVDPDGYTF. The DNA for the CDR3 is TGCAGCGTTGACCCAGATGGCTACACCTTC.

The chain couples TRBV29-1 to TRBJ2-2; D remains ambiguous. This CDR3 is 13 amino acids long. CDR1 is SQVTM and CDR2 is ANQGSEA in the germline V gene. With 3 bases removed from V and 0 bases from J, the gap between germline ends came to 5 bases. The CDR3 region is CSVDSANTGELFF. The CDR3 bases are TGCAGCGTTGACAGTGCGAACACCGGGGAGCTGTTTTTT.

The V and J genes are TRBV28 and TRBJ1-2; D perhaps matches TRBD1 (5 bases). Trimming stripped 2 bases from V and 3 bases from J, with 7 bases between. CDR1 and CDR2 from the germline V gene are MDHEN and SYDVKM. The CDR3 contains 13 residues. The CDR3 is CASSLRQYYGYTF. The CDR3 region has the DNA TGTGCCAGCAGTTTACGACAGTACTATGGCTACACCTTC.

V and J are TRBV2 and TRBJ1-5, with 8 bases fitting TRBD1. This CDR3 is built from 18 residues. The V and J ends lost 3 bases and 8 bases, in that order; junction bases with no gene match: 18. Looked up from germline, CDR1 is SNHLY and CDR2 is FYNNEI. The CDR3 reads CASSDPPGQGVYGEPQHF. CDR3 in DNA: TGTGCCAGCAGTGATCCCCCAGGACAGGGCGTTTATGGGGAGCCCCAGCATTTT.

This clone was picked up one time. The chain is built from TRBV5-1 and TRBJ1-2, with D tentatively TRBD1 (5 bases). CDR1 and CDR2 from the germline V gene are SGHRS and YFSETQ. This CDR3 comprises 12 residues. The ends were cut back, 1 base at V and 8 bases at J, with 9 bases in the middle. The CDR3 nucleotides are TGCGCCAGCAGCTTGTGGGGGGAAGGCTACACCTTC. It yields the protein CASSLWGEGYTF. Using reference TRBV5-1 and TRBJ1-2 for the parts outside the CDR3, the full variable domain is KAGVTQTPRYLIKTRGQQVTLSCSPISGHRSVSWYQQTPGQGLQFLFEYFSETQRNKGNFPGRFSGRQFSNSRSEMNVSTLELGDSALYLCASSLWGEGYTFGSGTRLTVV.

The V gene is TRBV21-1, the J gene TRBJ2-4; TRBD1 was called by the table and not checked on the DNA. TRBV21-1 is a known pseudogene. This CDR3 is built from 17 residues. CDR3 protein: CASTSRDSALAKNIQYF. As DNA, the CDR3 is TGTGCCAGCACCTCAAGGGACAGCGCTCTAGCCAAAAACATTCAGTACTTC.

This clone was counted a few times. The chain joins TRBV7-9 to TRBJ2-7, with D perhaps matching TRBD1 (6 bases). The ends were cut back, 4 bases at V and 2 bases at J, with 15 bases in the middle. CDR3 length equals 15 residues. CDR1 SEHNR and CDR2 FQNEAQ come from the germline V gene (reference sequence). The CDR3 DNA is TGTGCCAGCAGCTCACGGGACACCGCCCCCTACGAGCAGTACTTC. Residues: CASSSRDTAPYEQYF.

The chain joins TRBV28 to TRBJ2-1; TRBD2 matches at 14 bases. The germline V gene has CDR1 MDHEN and CDR2 SYDVKM. The CDR3 has 16 amino acids. V was clipped by 6 bases and J by 7 bases; unmatched bases: 8. The CDR3 DNA sequence: TGTGCCAGCAGCTTGGTTTGGACTAGCGGGAGGAATGAGCAGTTCTTC. Protein: CASSLVWTSGRNEQFF.